This TCR beta chain was sequenced for a study of CD8 T cells in ankylosing spondylitis (dated by TCRdb to about 2017). In terms of the full investigation: To find TCR variants linked to disease, the study profiled T cell receptor beta repertoires in ankylosing spondylitis patients and healthy donors. Peripheral blood was sampled, and synovial fluid was also collected from ankylosing spondylitis patients. The whole study cohort included 108 healthy donors and 20 to 30 ankylosing spondylitis patients. The study at large found these results: Blood from ankylosing spondylitis patients appeared to be characterized by a TCR beta motif composed of about eight highly homologous amino acid variants. In peripheral blood, the disease-linked clones were found at relatively low frequencies and had a CD8+ phenotype. Some of the motif variants had been reported before in the synovial fluid and blood of reactive arthritis patients, a finding that suggests common disease-initiation mechanisms. The disease-linked clones were reported to be significantly enriched in matched synovial fluid samples from ankylosing spondylitis patients.

V and J lose 2 bases and 0 bases, and a span of 8 bases separates them. The germline V gene (reference sequence) gives CDR1 as LGHDT and CDR2 as YNNKEL. The CDR3 covers 14 residues, taking in both the cysteine and the phenylalanine. The kept DNA is CDR3 alone, 42 bases in frame from the first base. In regard to this clonotype: Its antigen target is currently unknown. No per-base quality is available; no much larger clone lies one base away.

The listed sequencing device is Illumina HiSeq 2500. TCR beta libraries were prepared by quantitative 5'-RACE with molecular barcodes. The paper's data handling went like this. Disease-linked TCR variants were identified with a new computational method built on a probabilistic model of VDJ rearrangement. TCRdb cleaned the public reads at Q25 with fastp, built clones with MiXCR and kept in-frame beta chains. Entries are consolidated by CDR3 protein sequence, retaining the most common genes and DNA. TCRdb, rather than the study authors, made the V and J calls. This sample has under 200,000 distinct CDR3 sequences in its table, and approximately 10% of those were observed once. Together, the top ten hold about 28% of the sample.

The chain employs TRBV3-1 and TRBJ2-7; the D gene cannot be resolved reliably. Sequenced: blood, either unsorted or a sorted T cell fraction (not recorded which). This receptor was identified in a male donor with ankylosing spondylitis or in good health (not recorded which). Here is the DNA: TGTGCCAGCAGCCAAAACGCAGCCTCCTACGAGCAGTACTTC. Its protein is CASSQNAASYEQYF.